This section outlines one T cell receptor beta chain sequence together with its context. Its cognate antigen is unknown. The PCR was carried out with 60 Vbeta primers and 13 Jbeta primers. Clones were sequenced by immunoSEQ multiplex PCR, and TCRdb holds only the in-frame ones, with some missing. The data contain under 300,000 clones, around 81% of them seen just once; the ten biggest clones take up almost 8%. These data originate in a study of cytomegalovirus exposure and HLA in healthy donors. Overall study results and limits: A later analysis showed TCR association rates differing by HLA locus, peaking at DRB1 and lowest at HLA-C. The study carried out a later analysis of TCR beta sequences. It associated under 20,000 of them with specific HLA alleles at a false discovery rate of 0.05. According to the study, approximately 150 TCR beta chains were cytomegalovirus-associated.

The CDR3 length is 20 residues. V dropped 7 bases and J dropped 0; count of bases not matched to a gene: 20. CDR1 is WNHNN, CDR2 SYGVQD, per germline (reference sequence). The specimen was PBMCs. The clonotype was recovered from a woman aged 55-69 years in good health and CMV-seropositive. J is TRBJ2-1 and V is TRBV10-1, with 8 bases that match TRBD1. The DNA for the CDR3 is TGCGCCAGCATTTCGAACCGGGACAGGACCATCTGGAGCTCCTACAATGAGCAGTTCTTC. Amino acid sequence: CASISNRDRTIWSSYNEQFF.